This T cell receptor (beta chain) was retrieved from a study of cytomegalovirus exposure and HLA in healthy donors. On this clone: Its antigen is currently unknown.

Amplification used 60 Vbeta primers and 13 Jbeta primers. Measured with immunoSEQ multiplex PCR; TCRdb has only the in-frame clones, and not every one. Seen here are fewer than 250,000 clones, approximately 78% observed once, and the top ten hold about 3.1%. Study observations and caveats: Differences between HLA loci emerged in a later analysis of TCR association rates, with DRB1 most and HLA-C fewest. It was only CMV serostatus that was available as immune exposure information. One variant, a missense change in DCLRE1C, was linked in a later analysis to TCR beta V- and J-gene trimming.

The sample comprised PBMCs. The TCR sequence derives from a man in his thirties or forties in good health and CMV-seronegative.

CDR3: CATSRTGDDGYTF. The CDR3 nucleotides are TGTGCCACCAGCAGGACAGGAGACGACGGCTACACCTTC. J is TRBJ1-2 and V is TRBV15, with D perhaps TRBD1 (6 bases). Germline CDR1 and CDR2: LNHNV and YYDKDF (reference sequence). The CDR3 contains 13 residues. The V gene lost 3 bases and the J gene lost 8 bases, with 13 bases spanning the gap.